A single sample gave rise to the 21 T cell receptor beta chains below, sequenced in a study of blood T cell repertoires in COVID-19 (dated by TCRdb to about 2020). Library prep was done by the immunoSEQ multiplex PCR assay. TCRdb limited this immuneACCESS table to in-frame rearrangements with V and J called. A share of clones is missing; checked studies link under half to unresolved V genes, and the rest is unexplained. In this sample the table shows around 300,000 clones, over 75% of which occur a single time. The ten largest clones add up to approximately 5.3% of the sample. The sequenced material came from PBMCs or T cells enriched from blood (not recorded which). The origin of the receptors is a woman aged 30 to 39 who had recovered from COVID-19.

CDR3 loop: CASILMKGAHEQYF. In DNA, the CDR3 is TGTGCCAGCATTCTAATGAAGGGGGCCCACGAGCAGTACTTC. This chain uses TRBV6-5 with TRBJ2-7, with 7 nucleotides matching TRBD1. The CDR3 runs to 14 residues. Looked up from germline, CDR1 is MNHEY and CDR2 is SVGAGI. Trimming took 7 bases from V and 5 from J; bases not matched to a gene: 11.

J is TRBJ1-4 and V is TRBV4-1, with D unresolved. Between the trimmed V and J ends, which lost 0 bases and 8 bases, there was a span of 16 bases. The CDR3 consists of 16 residues. Germline V gives CDR1 MGHRA, CDR2 YSYEKL. Written as DNA, the CDR3 is TGCGCCAGCAGCCAAGAGATCGGAGCAGAGGTGGAAAAACTGTTTTTT. This codes for CASSQEIGAEVEKLFF.

The chain employs TRBV9 and TRBJ1-2; a weak D match, TRBD1 (5 bases). This CDR3 is built from 15 residues. V was shortened by 1 base and J by 3 bases, with 13 bases between the two germline ends. Germline V gene data show CDR1 as SGDLS and CDR2 as YYNGEE. The CDR3 loop reads CASSVSAGKDYGYTF. The CDR3 DNA is TGTGCCAGCAGCGTAAGTGCAGGGAAGGACTATGGCTACACCTTC.

The chain carries TRBV19 and TRBJ1-5; 9 nucleotides agree with TRBD1. Germline trimming cut 4 bases from V and 7 bases from J; bases unmatched to any gene: 11. The CDR3 has 16 residues. Germline CDR1 is LNHDA and CDR2 is SQIVND (reference sequence). The chain's CDR3 is CASSNPGQGSGQPQHF. In DNA form, the CDR3 reads TGTGCCAGTAGTAACCCCGGACAGGGGAGCGGGCAGCCCCAGCATTTT.

The chain uses TRBV5-1 and TRBJ1-6; 7 nucleotides agree with TRBD1. Germline V gene sequence: CDR1 SGHRS, CDR2 YFSETQ. CDR3 size: 17 residues. The trim removed 4 bases at V and 10 bases at J, leaving 17 bases unmatched. The CDR3 protein is CASSLYFNHQDRSPLHF. Written as DNA, the CDR3 is TGCGCCAGCAGCCTTTACTTTAATCACCAGGACAGGTCACCCCTCCACTTT.

The chain joins TRBV5-4 to TRBJ1-2; D is ambiguous. CDR1 is SGHNT and CDR2 is YYREEE in the germline V gene (reference sequence). This CDR3 is built from 15 residues. With 0 bases removed from V and 4 bases from J, the gap between germline ends came to 13 bases. In DNA, the CDR3 is TGTGCCAGCAGCTTGGGGGCAGGACTTACCTATGGCTACACCTTC. Translation: CASSLGAGLTYGYTF.

The sample holds one count of this clone. This chain links TRBV14 with TRBJ2-3; 8 bases are a match to TRBD2. Germline V CDR1 and CDR2: SGHDN, FVKESK. The V and J ends lost 4 bases and 4 bases, in that order; junction bases with no gene match: 10. There are 16 residues in the CDR3. The CDR3 bases are TGTGCCAGCAGCCGCCGGCGCGGGGGGCCGTCAGATACGCAGTATTTT. Translated, it gives CASSRRRGGPSDTQYF.

The chain carries TRBV5-6 and TRBJ1-1; 11 nucleotides align to TRBD1. V shed 7 bases and J 1 base; nucleotides not matched to a gene: 3. The length of the CDR3 is 14 residues. Germline values: CDR1 SGHDT, CDR2 YYEEEE. CDR3 residues: CASRTGGGNTEAFF. The CDR3, as DNA: TGTGCCAGCCGGACAGGGGGCGGGAACACTGAAGCTTTCTTT.

J is TRBJ2-5 and V is TRBV3-1 (or the pseudogene TRBV3-2); 12 bases fit TRBD2. Germline V gene data show CDR1 as LGHDT and CDR2 as YNNKEL (reference sequence). There are 16 residues in the CDR3. J lost 2 bases, V lost 3 bases, and 4 bases had no gene match. This chain's CDR3 is CASSHLAGGRQETQYF. The CDR3 coding sequence is TGTGCCAGCAGCCACCTAGCGGGGGGGAGACAAGAGACCCAGTACTTC.

The chain employs TRBV5-1 and TRBJ2-7, with TRBD2 as a possible D gene (8 bases). CDR3 size: 15 residues. V was pared by 7 bases and J by 5 bases, with 22 bases between. The germline V gene has CDR1 SGHRS and CDR2 YFSETQ. Here the CDR3 DNA reads TGCGCCAGCTCCCGGAGGGGGCTAGCGGGCGACGAGCAGTACTTC. It yields the protein CASSRRGLAGDEQYF.

The chain recombines TRBV19 with TRBJ2-3; a possible D gene is TRBD1 (5 bases). Germline V lookup: CDR1 LNHDA, CDR2 SQIVND (reference sequence). The CDR3 sequence is 13 residues long. Trimming took 3 bases from V and 2 from J, leaving 6 bases between them. In DNA, the CDR3 is TGTGCCAGTAGTATGGGGCTCACAGATACGCAGTATTTT. Translated, it gives CASSMGLTDTQYF. Drawing the rest from reference TRBV19 and TRBJ2-3, the complete variable domain is DGGITQSPKYLFRKEGQNVTLSCEQNLNHDAMYWYRQDPGQGLRLIYYSQIVNDFQKGDIAEGYSVSREKKESFPLTVTSAQKNPTAFYLCASSMGLTDTQYFGPGTRLTVL.

The V gene is TRBV14, the J gene TRBJ2-4; 13 bases match TRBD2. J was trimmed by 0 bases and V by 4 bases; bases with no gene match: 6. CDR3 length equals 18 residues. Germline loops: CDR1 SGHDN, CDR2 FVKESK. The CDR3 DNA follows: TGTGCCAGCAGCCCAGGACTAGCGGGGGCCCTAGCCAAAAACATTCAGTACTTC. Translating gives CASSPGLAGALAKNIQYF.

This clone was recorded once. J is TRBJ2-1 and V is TRBV9; 9 nucleotides line up with TRBD1. The CDR3 has 17 residues. Germline CDR1 reads SGDLS; CDR2 reads YYNGEE. V dropped 1 base and J dropped 7; count of bases not matched to a gene: 12. CDR3 in DNA: TGTGCCAGCAGCGTAAGGTCCGGGACAGGGTTTTGGAATGAGCAGTTCTTC. Translation gives CASSVRSGTGFWNEQFF.

The chain is built from TRBV2 and TRBJ1-1; D is unclear. The CDR3 runs 12 residues. Trimming removed 8 bases from V and 11 bases from J, with 18 bases in between. Germline V gene sequence: CDR1 SNHLY, CDR2 FYNNEI. The CDR3 reads CASQLTGSPAFF. CDR3 bases: TGTGCCAGCCAACTAACCGGGTCCCCGGCTTTCTTT.

The V gene is TRBV10-3, the J gene TRBJ2-7; 9 nucleotides match TRBD1. Trimming at V came to 2 bases and at J to 6 bases, leaving 5 bases not matched to a gene. This CDR3 is built from 14 residues. CDR1 and CDR2 from the germline V gene are ENHRY and SYGVKD. CDR3 loop: CAISENRGQGEQYF. The CDR3 nucleotides read TGTGCCATCAGTGAGAACAGGGGGCAGGGCGAGCAGTACTTC.

V usage is TRBV19 and J usage is TRBJ1-4; TRBD1 agrees at 7 bases. V dropped 5 bases and J dropped 5; count of bases not matched to a gene: 5. The CDR3 spans 14 residues. Germline-derived CDR1 and CDR2 are LNHDA and SQIVND (reference sequence). The CDR3 is CASSSPGQNEKLFF. As DNA, the CDR3 is TGTGCCAGTAGTTCGCCGGGACAGAATGAAAAACTGTTTTTT.

The genes are TRBV5-8 and TRBJ1-2, with D possibly being TRBD1 (6 bases). The CDR3 runs to 14 residues. Germline CDR1 and CDR2: SGHTS and YDEGEE. V was clipped by 4 bases and J by 8 bases, with 18 bases between them. This CDR3 is CASSQEGQSEGYTF. The CDR3 DNA reads TGTGCCAGCAGCCAAGAGGGACAATCAGAAGGCTACACCTTC. Filled out from reference TRBV5-8 and TRBJ1-2, the complete variable domain reads EAGVTQSPTHLIKTRGQQATLRCSPISGHTSVYWYQQALGLGLQFLLWYDEGEERNRGNFPPRFSGRQFPNYSSELNVNALELEDSALYLCASSQEGQSEGYTFGSGTRLTVV.

The rearrangement links TRBV4-3 to TRBJ2-1; D may be TRBD2 (6 bases). With 1 base removed from V and 9 bases from J, the gap between germline ends came to 22 bases. Per germline, CDR1 LGHNA and CDR2 YSLEER. The CDR3 totals 17 residues. The CDR3, as DNA: TGCGCCAGCAGCCAAGGGACTACTTCGACGTGGGCGACTGAGCAGTTCTTC. This codes for CASSQGTTSTWATEQFF.

The chain joins TRBV4-2 to TRBJ1-2, with 8 bases that match TRBD1. V dropped 3 bases and J dropped 2; count of bases not matched to a gene: 8. Germline lookup yields CDR1 LGHNA and CDR2 YNFKEQ. The CDR3 contains 16 residues. CDR3 sequence reads: CASSQIRQGINYGYTF. CDR3 nucleotide sequence: TGTGCCAGCAGCCAGATTAGACAGGGGATAAACTATGGCTACACCTTC.

The CDR3 loop reads CASSFLGRGGNTIYF. In nucleotides, the CDR3 is TGTGCCAGCAGTTTTCTTGGCAGGGGCGGAAACACCATATATTTT. The chain carries TRBV28 and TRBJ1-3; a possible D gene is TRBD1 (6 bases). Per the germline V gene, CDR1 is MDHEN and CDR2 is SYDVKM. The V and J ends lost 3 bases and 4 bases respectively, with 13 bases between them. CDR3 length: 15 amino acids.

The CDR3 reads CASSILAGGLDEQYF. CDR3 in DNA: TGTGCCAGTAGTATCCTAGCGGGGGGCCTCGACGAGCAGTACTTC. The V and J genes are TRBV19 and TRBJ2-7; 11 bases match TRBD2. Per germline, CDR1 LNHDA and CDR2 SQIVND (reference sequence). V lost 3 bases to trimming and J lost 5 bases; unmatched junction nucleotides: 6. The CDR3 has 15 amino acids.